This T cell receptor beta chain was captured by sequencing in a study of blood T cell repertoires in COVID-19. Background on the study: The cDNA or gDNA used as material had been derived from T cells, B-cell-depleted T cells, or PBMCs.

The method was immunoSEQ multiplex PCR; TCRdb's version includes in-frame clones alone and lacks a portion of them. The sample has 170,000 or so clones; 80% to 90% are singletons. Unmatched junction bases numbered 9, after V lost 5 bases and J lost 4 bases. CDR1 is SGHTA and CDR2 is FQGNSA in the germline V gene. There are 17 residues in the CDR3. The chain couples TRBV7-2 to TRBJ2-5; 14 bases match TRBD2. The TCR sequence derives from a man younger than 30 who had recovered from COVID-19. Sequenced sample: peripheral blood. CDR3 in amino acids: CASSQGTSGRIGETQYF. The DNA for the CDR3 is TGTGCCAGCAGCCAGGGGACTAGCGGGAGAATCGGAGAGACCCAGTACTTC.